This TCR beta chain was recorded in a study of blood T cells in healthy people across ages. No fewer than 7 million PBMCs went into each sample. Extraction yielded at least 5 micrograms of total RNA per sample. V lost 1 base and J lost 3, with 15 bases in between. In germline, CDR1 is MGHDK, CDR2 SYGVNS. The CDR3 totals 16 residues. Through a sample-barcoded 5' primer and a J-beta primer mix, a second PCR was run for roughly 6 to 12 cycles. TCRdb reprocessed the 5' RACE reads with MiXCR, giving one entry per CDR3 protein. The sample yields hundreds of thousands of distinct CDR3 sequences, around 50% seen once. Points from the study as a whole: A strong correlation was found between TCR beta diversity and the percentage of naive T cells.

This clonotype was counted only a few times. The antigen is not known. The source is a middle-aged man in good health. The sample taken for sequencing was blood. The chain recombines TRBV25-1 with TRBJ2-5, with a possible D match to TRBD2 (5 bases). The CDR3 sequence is CASSELRSGKEETQYF. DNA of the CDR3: TGTGCCAGCAGTGAATTAAGGTCCGGGAAGGAAGAGACCCAGTACTTC.